This entry concerns a single T cell receptor beta chain. The record originates from a study of shared clonotypes between healthy human individuals. The table came from immunoSEQ multiplex PCR; TCRdb's copy has only in-frame clones and leaves some out. The data contain almost 700,000 clones, about 90% of them singletons. Naive CD8 cells, CD45RO-negative and positively selected for CCR7, excluded terminally differentiated effector memory CD45RA+ cells. The CDR3 covers 12 residues. Trimming left V 10 bases short and J 1 base short, with 11 bases between. In germline, CDR1 is MNHEY, CDR2 SMNVEV (reference sequence).

The genes are TRBV27 and TRBJ2-7; D perhaps matches TRBD2 (6 bases). Specimen: naive CD8+ T cells sorted from blood. This clonotype was sampled from a young man in good health. The CDR3 protein is CATATRSYEQYF. The DNA of the CDR3 is TGTGCCACCGCGACTAGATCCTACGAGCAGTACTTC.